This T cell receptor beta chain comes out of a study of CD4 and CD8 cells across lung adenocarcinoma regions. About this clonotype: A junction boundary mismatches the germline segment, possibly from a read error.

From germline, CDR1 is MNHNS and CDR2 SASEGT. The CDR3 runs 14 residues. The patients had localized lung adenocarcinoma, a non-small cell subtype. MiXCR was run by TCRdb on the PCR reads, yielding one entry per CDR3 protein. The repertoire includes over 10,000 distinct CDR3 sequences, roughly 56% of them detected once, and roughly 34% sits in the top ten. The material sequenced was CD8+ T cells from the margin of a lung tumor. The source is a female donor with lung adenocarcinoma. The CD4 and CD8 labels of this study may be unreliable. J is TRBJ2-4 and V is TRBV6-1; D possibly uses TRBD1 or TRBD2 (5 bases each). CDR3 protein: CRVTGPGAKDTQYF. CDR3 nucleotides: TGTCGCGTCACGGGGCCAGGAGCCAAAGATACTCAGTATTTC.